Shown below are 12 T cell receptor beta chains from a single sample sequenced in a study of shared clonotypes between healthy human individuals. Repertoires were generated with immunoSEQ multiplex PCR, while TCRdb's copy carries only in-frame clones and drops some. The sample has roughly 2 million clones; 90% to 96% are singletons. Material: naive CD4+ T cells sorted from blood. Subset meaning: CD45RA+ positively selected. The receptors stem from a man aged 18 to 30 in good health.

The CDR3 loop is CASSLIEAGGFNEQFF. CDR3 nucleotide sequence: TGTGCCAGCAGCTTAATAGAAGCGGGGGGTTTCAATGAGCAGTTCTTC. The rearrangement links TRBV7-8 to TRBJ2-1, with 9 bases lining up with TRBD2. The CDR3 totals 16 residues. Germline values: CDR1 SGHVS, CDR2 FQNEAQ. J gave up 6 bases and V 2 bases, and 8 bases lay outside the gene matches.

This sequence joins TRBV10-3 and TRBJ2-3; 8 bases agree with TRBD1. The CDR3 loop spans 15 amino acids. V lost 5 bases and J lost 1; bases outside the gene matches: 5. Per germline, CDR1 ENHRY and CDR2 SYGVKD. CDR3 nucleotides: TGTGCCATCAGTTCCGGGACAGGCGGCACAGATACGCAGTATTTT. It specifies CAISSGTGGTDTQYF.

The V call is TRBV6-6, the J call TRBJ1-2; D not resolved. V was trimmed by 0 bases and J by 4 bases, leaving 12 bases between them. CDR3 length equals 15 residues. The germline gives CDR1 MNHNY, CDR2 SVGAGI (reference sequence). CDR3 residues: CASSYSRHPFYGYTF. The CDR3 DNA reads TGTGCCAGCAGTTACTCAAGACATCCCTTCTATGGCTACACCTTC.

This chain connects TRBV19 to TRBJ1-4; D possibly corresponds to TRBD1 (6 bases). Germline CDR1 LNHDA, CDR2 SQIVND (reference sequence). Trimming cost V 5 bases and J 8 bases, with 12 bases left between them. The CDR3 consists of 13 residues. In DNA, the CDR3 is TGTGCCAGTAGTTCCCGAAGGGGGGAAAAACTGTTTTTT. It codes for CASSSRRGEKLFF.

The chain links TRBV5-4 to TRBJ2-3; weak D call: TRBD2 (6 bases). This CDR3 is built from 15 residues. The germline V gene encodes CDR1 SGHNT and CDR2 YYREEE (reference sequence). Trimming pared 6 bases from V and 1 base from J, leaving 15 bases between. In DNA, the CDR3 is TGTGCCAGCACCCCCCGGTCTAGCGGCACAGATACGCAGTATTTT. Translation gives CASTPRSSGTDTQYF.

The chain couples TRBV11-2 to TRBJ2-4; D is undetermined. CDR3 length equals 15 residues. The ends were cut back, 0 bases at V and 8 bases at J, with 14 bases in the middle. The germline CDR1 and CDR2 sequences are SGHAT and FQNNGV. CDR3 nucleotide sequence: TGTGCCAGCAGCTTAGATGGCAAAGGGTTGTACATTCAGTACTTC. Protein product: CASSLDGKGLYIQYF. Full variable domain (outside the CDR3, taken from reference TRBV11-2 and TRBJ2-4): EAGVAQSPRYKIIEKRQSVAFWCNPISGHATLYWYQQILGQGPKLLIQFQNNGVVDDSQLPKDRFSAERLKGVDSTLKIQPAKLEDSAVYLCASSLDGKGLYIQYFGAGTRLSVL.

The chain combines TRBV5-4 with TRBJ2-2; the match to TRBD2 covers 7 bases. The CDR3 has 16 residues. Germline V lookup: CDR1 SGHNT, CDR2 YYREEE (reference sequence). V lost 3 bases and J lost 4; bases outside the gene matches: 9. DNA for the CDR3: TGTGCCAGCAGCTCCCCTTGGGGGGGGACCACCGGGGAGCTGTTTTTT. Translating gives CASSSPWGGTTGELFF.

The CDR3 is CASSYSGRASDEQYF. DNA for the CDR3: TGTGCCAGCAGTTACAGCGGGAGGGCCAGCGACGAGCAGTACTTC. V usage is TRBV6-5 and J usage is TRBJ2-7, with 10 bases fitting TRBD2. This CDR3 is 15 amino acids long. V was clipped by 2 bases and J by 5 bases; unmatched bases: 6. Germline lookup yields CDR1 MNHEY and CDR2 SVGAGI.

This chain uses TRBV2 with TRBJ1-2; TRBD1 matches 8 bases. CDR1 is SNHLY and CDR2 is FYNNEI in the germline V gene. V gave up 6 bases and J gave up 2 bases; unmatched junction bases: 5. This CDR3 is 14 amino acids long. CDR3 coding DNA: TGTGCCAGCAGCAGGGGGCCGCTCAACTATGGCTACACCTTC. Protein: CASSRGPLNYGYTF.

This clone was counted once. The CDR3 DNA follows: TGTGCCAGCAGGGACAGGACCTACGAGCAGTACTTC. Translating gives CASRDRTYEQYF. This sequence joins TRBV6-1 and TRBJ2-7; 7 bases map to TRBD1. Germline V lookup: CDR1 MNHNS, CDR2 SASEGT. V lost 6 bases to trimming and J lost 2 bases; unmatched junction nucleotides: 1. The length of the CDR3 is 12 residues.

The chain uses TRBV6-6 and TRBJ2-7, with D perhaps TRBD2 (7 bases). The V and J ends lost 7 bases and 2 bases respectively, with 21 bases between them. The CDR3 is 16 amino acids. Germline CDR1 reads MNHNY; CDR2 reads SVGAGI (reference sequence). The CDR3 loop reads CASNHPRGGSAYEQYF. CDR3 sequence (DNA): TGTGCCAGCAACCACCCGAGGGGGGGGAGCGCCTACGAGCAGTACTTC.

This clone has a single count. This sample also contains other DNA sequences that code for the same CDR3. CDR3 amino acids: CSVGTGGTEAFF. CDR3 bases: TGCAGCGTGGGGACCGGAGGGACTGAAGCTTTCTTT. The chain employs TRBV29-1 and TRBJ1-1, with D tentatively TRBD1 (5 bases). Germline V lookup: CDR1 SQVTM, CDR2 ANQGSEA. The CDR3 sequence is 12 residues long. The ends were cut back, 6 bases at V and 5 bases at J, with 13 bases in the middle.